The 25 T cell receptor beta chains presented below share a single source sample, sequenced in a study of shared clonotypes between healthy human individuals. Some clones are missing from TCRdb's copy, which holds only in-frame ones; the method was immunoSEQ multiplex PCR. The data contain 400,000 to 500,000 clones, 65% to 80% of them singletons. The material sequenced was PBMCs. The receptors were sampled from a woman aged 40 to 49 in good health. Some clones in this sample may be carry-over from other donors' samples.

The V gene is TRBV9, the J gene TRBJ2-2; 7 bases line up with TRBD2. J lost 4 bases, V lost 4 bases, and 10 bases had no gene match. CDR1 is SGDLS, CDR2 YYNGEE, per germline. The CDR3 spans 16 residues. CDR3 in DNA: TGTGCCAGCAGCCTATGGGGGGGAGATACCACCGGGGAGCTGTTTTTT. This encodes CASSLWGGDTTGELFF. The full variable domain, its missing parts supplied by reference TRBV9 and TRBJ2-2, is DSGVTQTPKHLITATGQRVTLRCSPRSGDLSVYWYQQSLDQGLQFLIQYYNGEERAKGNILERFSAQQFPDLHSELNLSSLELGDSALYFCASSLWGGDTTGELFFGEGSRLTVL.

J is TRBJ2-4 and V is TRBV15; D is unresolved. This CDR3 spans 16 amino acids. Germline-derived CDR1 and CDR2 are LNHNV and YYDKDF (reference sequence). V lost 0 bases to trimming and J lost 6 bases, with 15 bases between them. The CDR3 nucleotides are TGTGCCACCAGCAGAGATCCGGCAGGCGGTGGAAACATTCAGTACTTC. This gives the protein CATSRDPAGGGNIQYF. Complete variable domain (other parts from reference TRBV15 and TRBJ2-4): DAMVIQNPRYQVTQFGKPVTLSCSQTLNHNVMYWYQQKSSQAPKLLFHYYDKDFNNEADTPDNFQSRRPNTSFCFLDIRSPGLGDTAMYLCATSRDPAGGGNIQYFGAGTRLSVL.

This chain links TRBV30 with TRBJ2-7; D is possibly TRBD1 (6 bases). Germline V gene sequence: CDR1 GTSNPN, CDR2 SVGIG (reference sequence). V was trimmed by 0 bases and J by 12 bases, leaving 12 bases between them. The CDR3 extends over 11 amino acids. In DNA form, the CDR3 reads TGTGCCTGGAGTGTATCTGGGGGCGCGTACTTC. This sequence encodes CAWSVSGGAYF.

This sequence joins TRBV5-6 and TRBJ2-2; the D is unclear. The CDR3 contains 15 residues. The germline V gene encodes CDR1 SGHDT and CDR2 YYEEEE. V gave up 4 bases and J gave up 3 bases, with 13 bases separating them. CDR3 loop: CASSVGARDTGELFF. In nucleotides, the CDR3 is TGTGCCAGCAGCGTTGGTGCCCGTGACACCGGGGAGCTGTTTTTT.

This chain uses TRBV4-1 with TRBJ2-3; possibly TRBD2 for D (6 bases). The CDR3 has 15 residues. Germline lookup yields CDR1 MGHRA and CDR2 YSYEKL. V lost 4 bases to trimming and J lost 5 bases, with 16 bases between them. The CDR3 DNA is TGCGCCAGCAGCCTCCAAGCTAGCGAGCAAGATACGCAGTATTTT. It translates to CASSLQASEQDTQYF.

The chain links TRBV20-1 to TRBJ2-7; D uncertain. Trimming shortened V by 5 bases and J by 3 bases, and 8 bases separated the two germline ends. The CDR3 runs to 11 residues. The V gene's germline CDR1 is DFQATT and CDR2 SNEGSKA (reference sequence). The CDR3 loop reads CSALKDYEQYF. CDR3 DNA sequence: TGCAGTGCTCTTAAGGACTACGAGCAGTACTTC.

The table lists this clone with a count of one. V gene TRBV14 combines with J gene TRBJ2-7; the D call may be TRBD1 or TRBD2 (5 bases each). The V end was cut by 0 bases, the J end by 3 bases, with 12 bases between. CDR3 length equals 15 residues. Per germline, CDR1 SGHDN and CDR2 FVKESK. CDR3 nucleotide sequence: TGTGCCAGCAGCCAAGAACCGGGGCTCTTCTACGAGCAGTACTTC. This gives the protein CASSQEPGLFYEQYF. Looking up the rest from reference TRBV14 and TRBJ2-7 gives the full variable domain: EAGVTQFPSHSVIEKGQTVTLRCDPISGHDNLYWYRRVMGKEIKFLLHFVKESKQDESGMPNNRFLAERTGGTYSTLKVQPAELEDSGVYFCASSQEPGLFYEQYFGPGTRLTVT.

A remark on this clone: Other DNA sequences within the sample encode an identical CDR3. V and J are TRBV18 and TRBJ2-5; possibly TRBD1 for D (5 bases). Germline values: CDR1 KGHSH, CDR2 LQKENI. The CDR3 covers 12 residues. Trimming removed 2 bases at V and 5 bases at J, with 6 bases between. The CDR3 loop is CASSPSGETQYF. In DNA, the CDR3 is TGTGCCAGCTCACCATCAGGGGAGACCCAGTACTTC.

The CDR3 DNA reads as TGTGCCAGCAGTTTAAATGTAATAGGGACGGGCTACAATGAGCAGTTCTTC. Protein: CASSLNVIGTGYNEQFF. V gene TRBV28 combines with J gene TRBJ2-1; possibly TRBD1 or TRBD2 for D (5 bases each). The V end lost 2 bases, the J end lost 3 bases, and 17 bases lay between the germline ends. The CDR3 is 17 residues long. Germline CDR1 MDHEN, CDR2 SYDVKM.

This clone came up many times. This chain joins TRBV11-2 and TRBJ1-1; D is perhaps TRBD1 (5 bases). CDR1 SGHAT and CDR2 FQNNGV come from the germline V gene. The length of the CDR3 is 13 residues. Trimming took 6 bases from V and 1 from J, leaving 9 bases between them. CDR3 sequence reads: CASRVGGNTEAFF. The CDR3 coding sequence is TGTGCCAGCAGGGTTGGGGGGAACACTGAAGCTTTCTTT.

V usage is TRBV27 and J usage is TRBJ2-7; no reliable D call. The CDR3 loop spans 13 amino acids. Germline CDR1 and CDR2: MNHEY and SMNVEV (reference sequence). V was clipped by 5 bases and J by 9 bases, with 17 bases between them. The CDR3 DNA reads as TGTGCCAGCAGTAAAACGGACCGCCTGGTGCAGTACTTC. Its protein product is CASSKTDRLVQYF.

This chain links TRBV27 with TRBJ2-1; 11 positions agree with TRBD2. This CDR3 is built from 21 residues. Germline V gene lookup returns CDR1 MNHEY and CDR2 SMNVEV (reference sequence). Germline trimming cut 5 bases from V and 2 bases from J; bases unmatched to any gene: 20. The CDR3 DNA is TGTGCCAGCAGTCCCCGACGACTAGCGGGAACAATAGAGGAGACCTACAATGAGCAGTTCTTC. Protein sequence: CASSPRRLAGTIEETYNEQFF.

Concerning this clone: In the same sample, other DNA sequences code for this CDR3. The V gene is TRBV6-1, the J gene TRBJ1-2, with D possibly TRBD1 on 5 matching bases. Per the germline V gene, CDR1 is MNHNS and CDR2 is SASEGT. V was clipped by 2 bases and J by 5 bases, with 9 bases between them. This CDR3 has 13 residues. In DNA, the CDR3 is TGTGCCAGCAGTGAACAGGGAAAATATGGCTACACCTTC. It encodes CASSEQGKYGYTF.

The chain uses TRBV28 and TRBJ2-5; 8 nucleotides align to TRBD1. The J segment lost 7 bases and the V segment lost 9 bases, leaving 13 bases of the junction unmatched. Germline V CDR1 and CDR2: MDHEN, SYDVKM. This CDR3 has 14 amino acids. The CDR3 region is CASSDRGIRVTQYF. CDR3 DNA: TGTGCCAGTTCTGACAGGGGCATCCGGGTGACCCAGTACTTC. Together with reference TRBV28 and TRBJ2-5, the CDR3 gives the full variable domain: DVKVTQSSRYLVKRTGEKVFLECVQDMDHENMFWYRQDPGLGLRLIYFSYDVKMKEKGDIPEGYSVSREKKERFSLILESASTNQTSMYLCASSDRGIRVTQYFGPGTRLLVL.

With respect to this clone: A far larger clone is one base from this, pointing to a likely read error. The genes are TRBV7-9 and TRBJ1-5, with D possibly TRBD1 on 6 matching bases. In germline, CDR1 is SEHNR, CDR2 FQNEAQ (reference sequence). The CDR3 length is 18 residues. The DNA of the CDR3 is TGTGCCAGCAGCTTGGTAGGAGGGGGACTTACGAGCAGTCAGCCCCAGCATTTT. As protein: CASSLVGGGLTSSQPQHF.

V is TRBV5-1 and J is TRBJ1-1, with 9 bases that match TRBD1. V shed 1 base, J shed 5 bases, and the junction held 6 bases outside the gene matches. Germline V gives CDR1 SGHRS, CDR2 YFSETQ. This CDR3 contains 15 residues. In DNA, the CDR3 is TGCGCCAGCAGCTTGCAAGACAGGGGGTGGACTGAAGCTTTCTTT. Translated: CASSLQDRGWTEAFF.

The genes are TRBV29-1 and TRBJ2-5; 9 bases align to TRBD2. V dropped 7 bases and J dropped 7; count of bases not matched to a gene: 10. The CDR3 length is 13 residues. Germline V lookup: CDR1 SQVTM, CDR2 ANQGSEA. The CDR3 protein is CSGQLAGARTQYF. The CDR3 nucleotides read TGCAGCGGACAATTAGCGGGAGCTAGGACCCAGTACTTC.

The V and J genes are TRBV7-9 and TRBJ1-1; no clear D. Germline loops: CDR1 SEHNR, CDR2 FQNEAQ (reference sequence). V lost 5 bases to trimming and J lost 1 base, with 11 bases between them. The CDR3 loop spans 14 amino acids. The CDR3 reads CASSQMVGNTEAFF. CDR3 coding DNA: TGTGCCAGCAGCCAAATGGTGGGGAACACTGAAGCTTTCTTT.

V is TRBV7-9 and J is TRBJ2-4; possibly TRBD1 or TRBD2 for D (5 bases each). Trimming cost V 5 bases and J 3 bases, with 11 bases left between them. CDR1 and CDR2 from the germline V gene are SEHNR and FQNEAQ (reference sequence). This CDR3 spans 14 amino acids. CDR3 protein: CASSPRGYKNIQYF. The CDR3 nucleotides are TGTGCCAGCAGCCCGAGGGGATACAAAAACATTCAGTACTTC.

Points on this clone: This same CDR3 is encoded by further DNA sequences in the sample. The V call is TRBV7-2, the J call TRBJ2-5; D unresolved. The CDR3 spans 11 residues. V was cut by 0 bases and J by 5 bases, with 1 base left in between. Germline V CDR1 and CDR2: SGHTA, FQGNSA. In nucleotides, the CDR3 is TGTGCCAGCAGCTTAGCCGAGACCCAGTACTTC. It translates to CASSLAETQYF.

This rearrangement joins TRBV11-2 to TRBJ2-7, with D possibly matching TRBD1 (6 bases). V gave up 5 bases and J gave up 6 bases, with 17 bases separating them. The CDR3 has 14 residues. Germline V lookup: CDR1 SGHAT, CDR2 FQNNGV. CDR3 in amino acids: CASSPWGRGAEQYF. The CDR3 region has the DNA TGTGCCAGCAGCCCCTGGGGCAGGGGAGCCGAGCAGTACTTC. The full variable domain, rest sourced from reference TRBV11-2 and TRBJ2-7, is EAGVAQSPRYKIIEKRQSVAFWCNPISGHATLYWYQQILGQGPKLLIQFQNNGVVDDSQLPKDRFSAERLKGVDSTLKIQPAKLEDSAVYLCASSPWGRGAEQYFGPGTRLTVT.

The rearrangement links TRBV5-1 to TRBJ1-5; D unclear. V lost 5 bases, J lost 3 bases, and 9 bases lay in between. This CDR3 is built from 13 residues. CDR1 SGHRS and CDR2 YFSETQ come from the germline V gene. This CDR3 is CASRTDPNQPQHF. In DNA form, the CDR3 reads TGCGCCAGCAGAACAGACCCCAATCAGCCCCAGCATTTT.

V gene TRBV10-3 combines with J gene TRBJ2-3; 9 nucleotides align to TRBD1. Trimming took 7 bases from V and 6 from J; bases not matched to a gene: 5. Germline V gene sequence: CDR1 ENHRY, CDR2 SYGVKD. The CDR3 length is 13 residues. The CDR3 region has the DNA TGTGCCATCACGGGACAGGGCGGGGATACGCAGTATTTT. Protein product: CAITGQGGDTQYF.

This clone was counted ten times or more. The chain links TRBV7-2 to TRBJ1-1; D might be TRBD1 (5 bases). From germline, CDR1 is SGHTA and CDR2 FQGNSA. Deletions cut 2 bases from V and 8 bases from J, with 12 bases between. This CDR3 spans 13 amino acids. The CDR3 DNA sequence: TGTGCCAGCAGCTTATACTCCAGGACAGAAGCTTTCTTT. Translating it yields CASSLYSRTEAFF.

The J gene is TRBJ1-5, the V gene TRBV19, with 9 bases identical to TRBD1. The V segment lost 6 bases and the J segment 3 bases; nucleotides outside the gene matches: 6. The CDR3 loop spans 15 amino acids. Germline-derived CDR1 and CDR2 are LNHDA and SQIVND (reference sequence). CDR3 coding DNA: TGTGCCAGTAGCCCGGACAGGGGCGACAATCAGCCCCAGCATTTT. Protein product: CASSPDRGDNQPQHF.